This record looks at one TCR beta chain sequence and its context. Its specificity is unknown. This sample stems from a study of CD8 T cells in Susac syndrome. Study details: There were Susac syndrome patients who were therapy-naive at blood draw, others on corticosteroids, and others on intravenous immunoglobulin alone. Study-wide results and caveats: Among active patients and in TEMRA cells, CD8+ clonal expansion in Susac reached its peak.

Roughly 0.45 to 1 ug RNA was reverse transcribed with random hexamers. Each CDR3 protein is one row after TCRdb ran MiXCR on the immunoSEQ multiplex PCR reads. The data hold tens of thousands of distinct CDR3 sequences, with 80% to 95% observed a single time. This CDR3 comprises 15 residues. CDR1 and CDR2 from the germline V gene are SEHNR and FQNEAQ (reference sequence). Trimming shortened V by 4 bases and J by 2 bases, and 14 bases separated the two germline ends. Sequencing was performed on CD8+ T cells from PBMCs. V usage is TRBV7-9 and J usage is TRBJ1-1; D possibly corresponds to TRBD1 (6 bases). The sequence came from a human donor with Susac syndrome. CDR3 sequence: CASSSQGSYNTEAFF. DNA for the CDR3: TGTGCCAGCAGCTCCCAGGGGAGTTATAACACTGAAGCTTTCTTT.